The rows below give T cell receptor beta chains drawn from one sample of a study of T cell responses to AZD1222 COVID-19 vaccine. Measured with immunoSEQ multiplex PCR; TCRdb has only the in-frame clones, and not every one. The sample records 130,000 to 150,000 clones, approximately 91% being singletons. The sample consisted of peripheral blood, taken 28 days after the second AZD1222 dose. These receptors came from an adult who received the AZD1222 COVID-19 vaccine. The CDR3 runs from the conserved cysteine through the conserved F or W. A D gene is named only where the DNA matches it firmly. Size tells how often a clone was seen (once, few, many) or the class of an expanded clone, and some rows leave it out.

>TRBJ2-1|TRBV6-1|TRBD1|-
CASSEKGARRSRGLEQFF
TGTGCCAGCAGTGAAAAGGGGGCAAGGAGGAGCCGGGGTTTGGAGCAGTTCTTC
>TRBJ1-1|TRBV2|-|-
CASSADLNTEAFF
TGTGCCAGCAGTGCCGACCTGAACACTGAAGCTTTCTTT
>TRBJ2-3|TRBV29-1|TRBD1|-
CSVEEGTGGDTQYF
TGCAGCGTTGAAGAGGGGACAGGGGGCGATACGCAGTATTTT
>TRBJ2-6|TRBV9|-|-
CASSGKISGANVLTF
TGTGCCAGCAGCGGGAAGATCTCTGGGGCCAACGTCCTGACTTTC
>TRBJ2-6|TRBV19|TRBD1|-
CASKGQGATGANVLTF
TGTGCCAGTAAAGGACAGGGGGCAACTGGGGCCAACGTCCTGACTTTC
>TRBJ1-1|TRBV14|-|-
CASSQYRVATEAFF
TGTGCCAGCAGCCAATACAGGGTGGCCACTGAAGCTTTCTTT
>TRBJ2-3|TRBV9|-|-
CASSSSASTDTQYF
TGTGCCAGCAGTTCTAGCGCTAGCACAGATACGCAGTATTTT
>TRBJ2-5|TRBV30|-|once
CAWSVHLETQYF
TGTGCCTGGAGTGTACATCTAGAGACCCAGTACTTC
>TRBJ1-1|TRBV6-4|TRBD1|-
CASTPGGRGGTEAFF
TGTGCCAGCACCCCAGGGGGACGGGGGGGCACTGAAGCTTTCTTT
>TRBJ2-2|TRBV10-3|TRBD2|-
CATSPSGATGELFF
TGTGCCACCAGCCCTAGCGGAGCCACCGGGGAGCTGTTTTTT
>TRBJ1-1|TRBV29-1|TRBD1|-
CSVGGRQGAWQGTEAFF
TGCAGCGTTGGAGGAAGACAGGGGGCTTGGCAGGGCACTGAAGCTTTCTTT
>TRBJ2-1|TRBV6-5|-|-
CASSGTPNEQFF
TGTGCCAGCAGCGGGACCCCCAATGAGCAGTTCTTC
>TRBJ2-3|TRBV20-1|-|few
CSAPELDTQYF
TGCAGTGCTCCCGAGTTAGATACGCAGTATTTT
>TRBJ2-6|TRBV6-4|-|-
CASSELHRERASGANVLTF
TGTGCCAGCAGTGAACTTCACAGGGAGAGAGCGTCTGGGGCCAACGTCCTGACTTTC
>TRBJ1-2|TRBV30|TRBD1|-
CAWDRGEGLGYTF
TGTGCCTGGGACAGGGGCGAGGGCCTTGGCTACACCTTC
>TRBJ1-1|TRBV7-9|-|once
CASSSGITEAFF
TGTGCCAGCAGCTCCGGAATCACTGAAGCTTTCTTT
>TRBJ1-4|TRBV5-1|-|-
CASRPQGTNEKLFF
TGCGCCAGCAGGCCCCAGGGAACTAATGAAAAACTGTTTTTT
>TRBJ1-1|TRBV11-2|-|-
CASSLGVDTEAFF
TGTGCCAGCAGCTTGGGGGTTGACACTGAAGCTTTCTTT
>TRBJ1-1|TRBV18|-|-
CASSPPAGNTEAFF
TGTGCCAGCTCACCACCGGCAGGGAACACTGAAGCTTTCTTT
>TRBJ2-1|TRBV27|TRBD1|-
CATRQGIYNEQFF
TGTGCCACCAGACAGGGGATATACAATGAGCAGTTCTTC
>TRBJ1-1|TRBV10-2|TRBD1|-
CASTRDRASTEAFF
TGCGCCAGCACCCGGGACAGGGCAAGCACTGAAGCTTTCTTT
>TRBJ1-1|TRBV6-5|-|-
CASLVQTNTEAFF
TGTGCCAGCCTAGTGCAGACGAACACTGAAGCTTTCTTT
>TRBJ1-3|TRBV6-5|-|-
CASRGRSSGNTIYF
TGTGCCAGCAGAGGCAGGAGCTCTGGAAACACCATATATTTT
>TRBJ1-2|TRBV11-2|-|-
CASSLEARAHSYGYTF
TGTGCCAGCAGCTTAGAAGCCCGGGCCCACTCCTATGGCTACACCTTC
>TRBJ1-4|TRBV7-9|TRBD1|-
CASSLGGTGDPLFF
TGTGCCAGCAGCTTAGGTGGGACAGGGGACCCACTGTTTTTT
>TRBJ1-2|TRBV5-1|-|-
CASSLWGPEGYTF
TGCGCCAGCAGCCTTTGGGGCCCCGAGGGCTACACCTTC
>TRBJ2-2|TRBV11-2|TRBD2|-
CASIGLAGKNTGELFF
TGTGCCAGCATCGGACTAGCGGGAAAGAACACCGGGGAGCTGTTTTTT
>TRBJ2-7|TRBV5-5|-|-
CASSLGVYEQYF
TGTGCCAGCAGCTTGGGTGTCTACGAGCAGTACTTC
>TRBJ2-3|TRBV6-5|-|-
CASSYLGPGTDTQYF
TGTGCCAGCAGTTATTTGGGTCCGGGCACAGATACGCAGTATTTT
>TRBJ2-7|TRBV6-1|-|-
CASSVDEGKAIYEQYF
TGTGCCAGCAGTGTTGATGAAGGGAAGGCTATCTACGAGCAGTACTTC
>TRBJ2-2|TRBV29-1|TRBD2|once
CSAGSGRIANTGELFF
TGCAGCGCGGGGAGCGGGAGAATTGCGAACACCGGGGAGCTGTTTTTT
>TRBJ1-2|TRBV7-2|TRBD1|-
CASSLEGTGGGYTF
TGTGCCAGCAGCTTAGAGGGGACAGGGGGTGGCTACACCTTC
>TRBJ2-7|TRBV2|-|-
CASSLTGYEQYF
TGTGCCAGCAGTCTCACAGGGTACGAGCAGTACTTC
>TRBJ2-2|TRBV30|-|-
CAWSRSHTGELFF
TGTGCCTGGAGTAGGTCCCACACCGGGGAGCTGTTTTTT
>TRBJ2-1|TRBV5-1|-|once
CASRIGNEQFF
TGCGCCAGCAGGATTGGAAATGAGCAGTTCTTC
>TRBJ2-3|TRBV9|TRBD2|-
CASSLTSGKGGTDTQYF
TGTGCCAGCAGCCTGACTAGCGGAAAGGGGGGCACAGATACGCAGTATTTT
>TRBJ2-3|TRBV14|-|-
CASSPTDTQYF
TGTGCCAGCAGCCCCACAGATACGCAGTATTTT
>TRBJ2-5|TRBV7-9|-|few
CASSLPDRETQYF
TGTGCCAGCAGCTTACCAGATAGGGAGACCCAGTACTTC
>TRBJ1-4|TRBV5-1|-|-
CASSLAQAGYEKLFF
TGCGCCAGCAGCTTGGCCCAGGCGGGATATGAAAAACTGTTTTTT
>TRBJ1-4|TRBV5-1|TRBD1|-
CASSLGGQGYNEKLFF
TGCGCCAGCAGCTTGGGGGGACAGGGGTATAATGAAAAACTGTTTTTT